The rows below give T cell receptor beta chains drawn from one sample of a study of PD-1 blockade in classical Hodgkin lymphoma. The repertoire was sequenced with immunoSEQ multiplex PCR; TCRdb's copy has only in-frame clones and lacks some. The sample contains tens of thousands of clones, approximately 92% of which appear only once. The specimen comprised peripheral blood mononuclear cells (PBMCs), sampled before the second cycle of nivolumab. These receptors all stem from a human donor with classical Hodgkin lymphoma. CDR3s include the opening cysteine and the closing phenylalanine or tryptophan. A D gene is named only where the DNA matches it firmly. Size is omitted from some rows. Given values are once, few, many or a class for expanded clones.

J	V	size	D	CDR3	DNA
TRBJ1-2	TRBV5-1	NA	TRBD1	CASSTDRALGGYTF	TGCGCCAGCAGCACGGACAGGGCCCTAGGAGGCTACACCTTC
TRBJ2-1	TRBV9	NA	NA	CASSVPTNLGGVANEQFF	TGTGCCAGCAGCGTACCAACCAACTTGGGGGGAGTTGCCAATGAGCAGTTCTTC
TRBJ2-1	TRBV6-5	NA	TRBD2	CASKDWREGNEQFF	TGTGCCAGCAAGGACTGGCGGGAGGGAAATGAGCAGTTCTTC
TRBJ2-1	TRBV28	NA	NA	CASSTRTSYNEQFF	TGTGCCAGCAGCACCAGGACGTCCTACAATGAGCAGTTCTTC
TRBJ2-6	TRBV9	NA	NA	CASSALSSGANVLTF	TGTGCCAGCAGCGCACTAAGCTCTGGGGCCAACGTCCTGACTTTC
TRBJ1-1	TRBV28	NA	NA	CASSLWGDPGLEAFF	TGTGCCAGCAGTTTATGGGGGGACCCCGGGTTGGAAGCTTTCTTT
TRBJ1-1	TRBV6-5	NA	NA	CASSGSGWEEAFF	TGTGCCAGCAGCGGCTCAGGGTGGGAAGAAGCTTTCTTT
TRBJ2-3	TRBV28	NA	TRBD1	CASSLGAGTGAPTQYF	TGTGCCAGCAGTTTAGGCGCCGGGACAGGGGCCCCTACGCAGTATTTT
TRBJ2-7	TRBV4-1	NA	NA	CASSATGESYEQYF	TGCGCCAGCAGCGCTACCGGGGAATCCTACGAGCAGTACTTC
TRBJ2-7	TRBV5-8	NA	NA	CASSNSAYEQYF	TGTGCCAGCAGCAATAGCGCCTACGAGCAGTACTTC
TRBJ2-7	TRBV6-5	many	TRBD2	CASSLSLGGYEQYF	TGTGCCAGCAGTTTGTCCCTGGGAGGGTACGAGCAGTACTTC
TRBJ1-2	TRBV28	once	TRBD1	CASSFGDRRRYGYTF	TGTGCCAGCAGTTTCGGGGACAGGCGAAGATATGGCTACACCTTC
TRBJ1-5	TRBV2	once	NA	CASSEASPGSNQPQHF	TGTGCCAGCAGTGAAGCGTCTCCCGGGAGCAATCAGCCCCAGCATTTT
TRBJ2-3	TRBV28	NA	NA	CASSLSVADLSTDTQYF	TGTGCCAGCAGTTTATCAGTAGCGGATTTAAGCACAGATACGCAGTATTTT
TRBJ1-2	TRBV5-1	NA	NA	CASSLMGINGYTF	TGCGCCAGCAGCTTAATGGGCATAAATGGCTACACCTTC